This T cell receptor (beta chain) was captured in a study of immune cell composition in non-small cell lung cancer. Study results and limitations: Squamous carcinomas (roughly 80%) more often had tumour-associated clones >0.5% than adenocarcinomas (33%). Shared sequences between tumour-reactive and dominant in vivo clones were not proven. No significant correlation existed between pack-years smoked and tumour clonality.

Normal lung was sampled as far from the tumour as possible, at least 3 cm. DNA was extracted from unsorted cell suspensions stored frozen. Produced via immunoSEQ multiplex PCR; TCRdb's table is partial and in-frame only. The sample holds about 6,800 clones; 84% are singletons and the top ten take more than 10%. Worth noting for this clone: Antigen: not known.

The receptor's source is a human donor with non-small cell lung cancer. What was sequenced was non-adjacent lung tissue.

CDR3 nucleotide sequence: TGTGCCAGCAGCTTAGGAGATTTACTAGCGGGAGAGACCCAGTACTTC. This gives the protein CASSLGDLLAGETQYF. This chain connects TRBV7-8 to TRBJ2-5; TRBD2 agrees at 9 bases. Germline V gene data show CDR1 as SGHVS and CDR2 as FQNEAQ. The CDR3 is 16 amino acids. V shed 1 base and J 4 bases; nucleotides not matched to a gene: 7.